This record concerns one TCR beta chain sequence. The antigen remains undetermined. The source of the sample is a study of cytomegalovirus exposure and HLA in healthy donors. Use of 60 Vbeta and 13 Jbeta primers characterized the PCR. The data were produced by immunoSEQ multiplex PCR, yet TCRdb's version contains in-frame clones alone and is incomplete. The table lists under 150,000 clones, roughly four fifths of them singletons. CDR1 is GTSNPN and CDR2 is SVGIG in the germline V gene (reference sequence). There are 13 residues in the CDR3. V shed 1 base, J shed 4 bases, and the junction held 1 base outside the gene matches. Regarding the study as a whole: Researchers had no immune exposure information except CMV serostatus available.

The rearrangement links TRBV30 to TRBJ1-5; the match to TRBD1 covers 7 bases. Sequencing input: PBMCs. This clonotype originated in a woman aged 18-29 years in good health and CMV-seronegative. In DNA, the CDR3 is TGTGCCTGGAGTGAACAGGGGAATCAGCCCCAGCATTTT. Translation gives CAWSEQGNQPQHF.